This T cell receptor (beta chain) was profiled in a study of CD4 T cells in relation to SARS-CoV-2 and coronaviruses. TCRdb's table, derived via immunoSEQ multiplex PCR, lists solely in-frame clones and lacks some. The sample yields 9,500 to 12,000 clones, about 81% seen once. Before the COVID-19 pandemic, during about 2011-2019, CD4+ T cells were taken from unexposed donors. The cells were cultured for about 10 days before CD4+ T cells were isolated. A remark on this clone: Its antigen remains unidentified.

The CDR3 covers 11 residues. Per the germline V gene, CDR1 is SQVTM and CDR2 is ANQGSEA. Trimming cost V 6 bases and J 1 base, with 7 bases left between them. The rearrangement joins TRBV29-1 to TRBJ2-7; D gene unclear. Material for sequencing was CD4+ T cells from PBMCs, cultured in vitro. The source is a human donor in good health. Here the CDR3 reads CSVRRSYEQYF. The CDR3 DNA sequence: TGCAGCGTCCGCAGGTCCTACGAGCAGTACTTC.